The following is a TCR beta chain sequence with its context. The antigen is not known. This entry is derived from a study of T-cell memory formation after mild COVID-19. Study results and caveats: Confirmation was lacking for SARS-CoV-2 specificity of second-wave clones that peaked on day 37.

UMIs and sample barcodes were carried by the TCR alpha and TCR beta cDNA libraries that 5'RACE produced using constant-segment primers. A single record per CDR3 protein comes from TCRdb applying MiXCR to the 5' RACE reads. The table lists hundreds of thousands of distinct CDR3 sequences, roughly an eighth of them singletons. The CDR3 is 14 residues long. Per the germline V gene, CDR1 is MNHEY and CDR2 is SVGEGT. V dropped 6 bases and J dropped 6 bases, with 15 bases sitting between them. The chain couples TRBV6-2 or TRBV6-3 to TRBJ2-1, with D tentatively TRBD1 (7 bases). This receptor was obtained from a man between 18 and 35 years old who had mild COVID-19 (a few samples of this study predate the infection). Cell type and time point are not known. Sequenced sample: PBMCs or a T cell subset sorted from them (not recorded which). The CDR3 region is CASSTSEGANEQFF. The CDR3 region has the DNA TGTGCCAGCAGCACGTCGGAGGGGGCCAATGAGCAGTTCTTC.